This T cell receptor beta chain was profiled in a study of monozygotic twins with inflammatory bowel disease. Total RNA input per TCR library was roughly 3,300 ng. From its re-call of the 5' RACE reads, TCRdb lists each CDR3 protein once, without DNA. This repertoire comprises about 300,000 distinct CDR3 sequences; its ten largest clones make up over 5.5%. The germline CDR1 and CDR2 sequences are SGHTA and FQGNSA. This CDR3 is built from 16 residues. The sequence came from a human donor with ulcerative colitis or Crohn's disease, or a healthy co-twin of an affected twin (not recorded which). The sequenced material came from blood. The chain carries TRBV7-2 and TRBJ1-5; TCRdb's D call of TRBD1 is untestable without DNA. CDR3 residues: CASSFTGTGNDQPQHF. The full variable domain, in which reference TRBV7-2 and TRBJ1-5 provide the parts outside the CDR3, is GAGVSQSPSNKVTEKGKDVELRCDPISGHTALYWYRQSLGQGLEFLIYFQGNSAPDKSGLPSDRFSAERTGGSVSTLTIQRTQQEDSAVYLCASSFTGTGNDQPQHFGDGTRLSIL.